The 27 T cell receptor beta chains presented below share a single source sample, sequenced in a study of blood T cell dynamics during melanoma immunotherapy. The data were produced by immunoSEQ multiplex PCR, yet TCRdb's version contains in-frame clones alone and is incomplete. The sample consists of about 7,000 clones, about 88% of them appearing once. Described time point: week 3, after first cycle of checkpoint inhibitor. The sample consisted of blood, taken from a patient treated with checkpoint blockade. These receptors all come from a human donor with melanoma. Some clones in this sample may be carry-over from other donors' samples.

This chain uses TRBV7-8 with TRBJ2-5; TRBD2 agrees at 11 bases. CDR1 SGHVS and CDR2 FQNEAQ come from the germline V gene. V lost 5 bases, J lost 3 bases, and 11 bases stayed unmatched. This CDR3 is built from 17 residues. The CDR3 DNA sequence: TGTGCCAGCAGCCCTATCGCGTTGGGACTAGCGGAAGAGACCCAGTACTTC. This encodes CASSPIALGLAEETQYF.

This chain connects TRBV5-1 to TRBJ2-3; D might be TRBD1 (6 bases). There are 15 residues in the CDR3. With 7 bases removed from V and 0 bases from J, the gap between germline ends came to 15 bases. Germline assignment: CDR1 SGHRS and CDR2 YFSETQ. CDR3: CASHPGDTSTDTQYF. As DNA, the CDR3 is TGCGCCAGCCACCCCGGGGACACTAGCACAGATACGCAGTATTTT.

The gene calls are TRBV28 and TRBJ1-2; 7 nucleotides agree with TRBD1. CDR3 size: 13 residues. From germline, CDR1 is MDHEN and CDR2 SYDVKM. V dropped 7 bases and J dropped 8; count of bases not matched to a gene: 10. For the CDR3, the DNA is TGTGCCAGCATCCAAGGGGGCGCTCGGGGCTACACCTTC. Amino acid sequence: CASIQGGARGYTF.

This chain links TRBV29-1 with TRBJ2-5; 11 bases map to TRBD2. Per germline, CDR1 SQVTM and CDR2 ANQGSEA. There are 16 residues in the CDR3. V was clipped by 6 bases and J by 5 bases; unmatched bases: 14. The CDR3 sequence is CSVQTSGAQAGETQYF. Here the CDR3 DNA reads TGCAGCGTGCAGACTAGCGGGGCCCAAGCGGGGGAGACCCAGTACTTC.

The V gene is TRBV5-6, the J gene TRBJ1-5; 8 nucleotides match TRBD1. Trimming took 5 bases from V and 6 from J; bases not matched to a gene: 7. In germline, CDR1 is SGHDT, CDR2 YYEEEE. The CDR3 extends over 14 amino acids. CDR3 protein: CASRVQGGGQPQHF. Here the CDR3 DNA reads TGTGCCAGCAGGGTACAGGGGGGCGGTCAGCCCCAGCATTTT.

The chain is built from TRBV9 and TRBJ2-3, with D possibly being TRBD1 or TRBD2 (5 bases each). This CDR3 contains 14 residues. Germline loops: CDR1 SGDLS, CDR2 YYNGEE. V lost 3 bases, J lost 4 bases, and 12 bases lay in between. For the CDR3, the DNA is TGTGCCAGCAGCGGGGGGACGGTTTCAGATACGCAGTATTTT. It encodes CASSGGTVSDTQYF.

This clone was found a few times. This sequence joins TRBV28 and TRBJ2-5, with a weak D call TRBD1 (6 bases). The CDR3 runs to 15 residues. Trimming pared 5 bases from V and 4 bases from J, leaving 17 bases between. In germline, CDR1 is MDHEN, CDR2 SYDVKM. The CDR3, as DNA: TGTGCCAGCAGTGCTGACAGGTTAGGTGTAGAGACCCAGTACTTC. Its translation: CASSADRLGVETQYF.

The J gene is TRBJ2-3, the V gene TRBV30; no reliable D call. Trimming removed 3 bases at V and 0 bases at J, with 13 bases between. There are 15 residues in the CDR3. Germline lookup yields CDR1 GTSNPN and CDR2 SVGIG (reference sequence). The CDR3, as DNA: TGTGCCTGGAGACCCCTCGCGATTAGCACAGATACGCAGTATTTT. Its protein product is CAWRPLAISTDTQYF. Combining the CDR3 with reference TRBV30 and TRBJ2-3 gives the whole variable domain SQTIHQWPATLVQPVGSPLSLECTVEGTSNPNLYWYRQAAGRGLQLLFYSVGIGQISSEVPQNLSASRPQDRQFILSSKKLLLSDSGFYLCAWRPLAISTDTQYFGPGTRLTVL.

The chain has TRBV5-6 and TRBJ1-2, with a weak D call TRBD1 (5 bases). V gave up 4 bases and J gave up 8 bases, with 15 bases separating them. CDR1 is SGHDT, CDR2 YYEEEE, per germline. This CDR3 is built from 13 residues. The CDR3 is CASSKGQGDGYTF. CDR3 coding DNA: TGTGCCAGCAGCAAGGGCCAGGGAGACGGCTACACCTTC.

V is TRBV5-1 and J is TRBJ2-3, with unresolved D. CDR1 and CDR2 from the germline V gene are SGHRS and YFSETQ. V gave up 0 bases and J gave up 4 bases, with 3 bases separating them. The CDR3 covers 12 residues. This CDR3 is CASSLGADTQYF. The CDR3, as DNA: TGCGCCAGCAGCTTGGGTGCAGATACGCAGTATTTT.

The V call is TRBV5-1, the J call TRBJ2-7; D might be TRBD1 or TRBD2, each matching 5 bases. Germline CDR1 reads SGHRS; CDR2 reads YFSETQ. This CDR3 region has 13 residues. The germline V and J ends were trimmed by 0 bases and 8 bases, with 12 bases remaining between them. This CDR3 reads CASSLGDGVKQYF. CDR3 bases: TGCGCCAGCAGCTTGGGGGACGGGGTAAAGCAGTACTTC.

The chain carries TRBV2 and TRBJ2-1; the D is unclear. V dropped 6 bases and J dropped 5 bases, with 5 bases sitting between them. The CDR3 length is 11 residues. Germline V gene sequence: CDR1 SNHLY, CDR2 FYNNEI. CDR3 DNA: TGTGCCAGCAGAGAGAACAATGAGCAGTTCTTC. This codes for CASRENNEQFF.

The chain is built from TRBV5-1 and TRBJ2-2, with D possibly being TRBD2 (5 bases). Germline V gene sequence: CDR1 SGHRS, CDR2 YFSETQ. V gave up 1 base and J gave up 5 bases, with 18 bases separating them. The CDR3 has 17 amino acids. The CDR3 sequence: CASSLSPGMERTGELFF. The CDR3 DNA follows: TGCGCCAGCAGCTTGAGTCCGGGGATGGAGAGGACCGGGGAGCTGTTTTTT.

The rearrangement links TRBV7-8 to TRBJ2-2; D is perhaps TRBD1 (5 bases). From germline, CDR1 is SGHVS and CDR2 FQNEAQ. The V and J ends lost 5 bases and 0 bases respectively, with 7 bases between them. The length of the CDR3 is 14 residues. Here the CDR3 reads CASSVTANTGELFF. The CDR3 DNA reads as TGTGCCAGCAGCGTGACAGCGAACACCGGGGAGCTGTTTTTT.

The V call is TRBV9, the J call TRBJ2-2, with 13 bases that match TRBD2. The trim removed 2 bases at V and 5 bases at J, leaving 9 bases unmatched. There are 18 residues in the CDR3. The germline V gene encodes CDR1 SGDLS and CDR2 YYNGEE. The CDR3 here is CASSVRRTSGSKTGELFF. CDR3 sequence (DNA): TGTGCCAGCAGCGTGCGGAGGACTAGCGGGAGTAAAACCGGGGAGCTGTTTTTT.

The gene calls are TRBV7-9 and TRBJ2-1; the match to TRBD2 covers 9 bases. CDR3 length equals 15 residues. The V gene end was trimmed by 1 base and the J gene end by 4 bases; junction bases not matched to a gene: 2. Germline values: CDR1 SEHNR, CDR2 FQNEAQ (reference sequence). The CDR3 loop is CASSLGLADYNEQFF. CDR3 nucleotide sequence: TGTGCCAGCAGCTTAGGACTAGCGGATTACAATGAGCAGTTCTTC.

The chain recombines TRBV27 with TRBJ2-7; 9 nucleotides line up with TRBD1. Germline assignment: CDR1 MNHEY and CDR2 SMNVEV (reference sequence). Trimming cost V 3 bases and J 5 bases; bases outside gene matches: 5. This CDR3 is 14 amino acids long. The CDR3 DNA sequence: TGTGCCAGCAGTTTGGCACAGGGGGCCCACGAGCAGTACTTC. Residues: CASSLAQGAHEQYF.

This clone is termed medium-sized (0.01 to 0.1%). The chain uses TRBV7-3 and TRBJ2-1; 8 bases agree with TRBD2. The CDR3 is 15 amino acids. V was clipped by 1 base and J by 5 bases; unmatched bases: 4. The germline gives CDR1 SGHTA, CDR2 FQGTGA. CDR3 region: CASSLSGGPNNEQFF. DNA for the CDR3: TGTGCCAGCAGCTTAAGCGGGGGGCCTAACAATGAGCAGTTCTTC.

This chain uses TRBV27 with TRBJ2-2; D perhaps matches TRBD1 (6 bases). Between the trimmed V and J ends, which lost 3 bases and 4 bases, there was a span of 9 bases. Germline V gene sequence: CDR1 MNHEY, CDR2 SMNVEV (reference sequence). The CDR3 length is 14 residues. The CDR3 DNA reads as TGTGCCAGCAGTTTGGGGGCGGCCACCGGGGAGCTGTTTTTT. It encodes CASSLGAATGELFF.

This chain uses TRBV21-1 with TRBJ2-7; TRBD2 reflects the table's D call only, with no check against the DNA. TRBV21-1 is a listed pseudogene. This CDR3 comprises 16 residues. CDR3 sequence (DNA): TGTGCCAGCAGCGGGATCGGGGGGGGTAGCTCCTACGAGCAGTACTTC. Protein product: CASSGIGGGSSYEQYF.

Remarks on this clone: A read error may account for a junction end that differs from germline. V is TRBV5-3 and J is TRBJ1-6; 9 nucleotides line up with TRBD1. TRBV5-3 falls under the ORF class, with uncertain function. This CDR3 comprises 15 residues. CDR3 in amino acids: CASSWDRALNSPLHF. The CDR3 nucleotides are TGTGCCAGCAGCTGGGACAGGGCTTTGAATTCACCCCTCCACTTT.

V and J are TRBV5-1 and TRBJ1-5; 9 bases are shared with TRBD1. The CDR3 consists of 14 residues. From germline, CDR1 is SGHRS and CDR2 YFSETQ. V trimming: 4 bases; J trimming: 5 bases; junction bases outside the gene matches: 4. The CDR3 loop reads CASSPDRGDQPQHF. The DNA for the CDR3 is TGCGCCAGCAGCCCCGACAGGGGGGATCAGCCCCAGCATTTT.

This rearrangement joins TRBV2 to TRBJ2-5; D unresolved. The DNA end is more similar to TRBJ2-7, so the J call may be wrong. The CDR3 has 18 residues. The V gene's germline CDR1 is SNHLY and CDR2 FYNNEI. In DNA, the CDR3 is TGTGCCAGCTCTGGTCCCGAATTGGTGACATCGGGTACCTCCGAGCAGTACTTC. Encoded protein: CASSGPELVTSGTSEQYF.

This clone was seen a single time. The chain carries TRBV28 and TRBJ1-4; 7 bases line up with TRBD1. V trimming: 5 bases; J trimming: 8 bases; junction bases outside the gene matches: 8. The germline V gene encodes CDR1 MDHEN and CDR2 SYDVKM. The CDR3 consists of 14 residues. Written as DNA, the CDR3 is TGTGCCAGCAGTGTTCAGGGGGTTGGAGAAAAACTGTTTTTT. It is translated as CASSVQGVGEKLFF.

The chain has TRBV5-1 and TRBJ2-1; no definite D call. The CDR3 contains 13 residues. Trimming shortened V by 2 bases and J by 5 bases, and 8 bases separated the two germline ends. CDR1 SGHRS and CDR2 YFSETQ come from the germline V gene. The CDR3 DNA sequence: TGCGCCAGCAGCTTAGGTGGGGACAATGAGCAGTTCTTC. Protein: CASSLGGDNEQFF.

This chain links TRBV2 with TRBJ2-5, with 15 bases identical to TRBD2. The DNA end is a closer match to TRBJ2-7, so the J assignment may be wrong. The germline gives CDR1 SNHLY, CDR2 FYNNEI. The CDR3 runs to 19 residues. CDR3 coding DNA: TGTGCCAGCACTCCCGCGGTGGGGACTAGCGGGAGGAACCCCTACGAGCAGTACTTC. This sequence encodes CASTPAVGTSGRNPYEQYF.

This clone was seen once. The chain has TRBV5-5 and TRBJ2-1; tentative D call: TRBD2 (6 bases). Trimming removed 4 bases at V and 5 bases at J, with 10 bases between. Germline values: CDR1 SGHKS, CDR2 YYEKEE (reference sequence). This CDR3 region has 13 residues. CDR3 sequence reads: CASSLQRDNEQFF. The CDR3 DNA reads TGTGCCAGCAGCCTACAGCGGGACAATGAGCAGTTCTTC.